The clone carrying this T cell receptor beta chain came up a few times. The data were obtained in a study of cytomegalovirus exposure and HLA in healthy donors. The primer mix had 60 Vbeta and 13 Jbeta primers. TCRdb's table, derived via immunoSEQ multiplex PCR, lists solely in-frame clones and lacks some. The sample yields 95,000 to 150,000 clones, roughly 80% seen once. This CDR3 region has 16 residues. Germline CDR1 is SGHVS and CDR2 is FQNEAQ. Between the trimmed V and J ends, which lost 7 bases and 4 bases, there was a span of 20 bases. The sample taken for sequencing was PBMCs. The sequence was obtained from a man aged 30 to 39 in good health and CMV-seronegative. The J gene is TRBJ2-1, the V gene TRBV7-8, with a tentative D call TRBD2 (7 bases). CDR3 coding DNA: TGTGCCAGCATAGGAGGAAGGGGGGGGCCTTACAATGAGCAGTTCTTC. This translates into CASIGGRGGPYNEQFF.